The 19 T cell receptor beta chains below were found in one sample sequenced in a study of blood T cell repertoires in COVID-19. Here immunoSEQ multiplex PCR was the method, and the copy in TCRdb shows in-frame clones only, minus some. The sample lists about 97,000 clones; 84% were seen once. Sequencing input: peripheral blood. The origin of the receptors is a human donor in a cohort sampled during active COVID-19.

The chain has TRBV5-1 and TRBJ2-3; maybe TRBD1 (5 bases). The CDR3 is 14 residues long. Germline V gives CDR1 SGHRS, CDR2 YFSETQ. Trimming stripped 1 base from V and 4 bases from J, with 10 bases between. The CDR3 is CASSLYRGADTQYF. In nucleotides, the CDR3 is TGCGCCAGCAGCTTGTATAGGGGCGCAGATACGCAGTATTTT.

The CDR3 region has the DNA TGTGCCAGCAGTGAAGCCCGGGCAGGGGGGAACTACGAGCAGTACTTC. Its translation is CASSEARAGGNYEQYF. The J gene is TRBJ2-7, the V gene TRBV2; maybe TRBD1 (7 bases). V was clipped by 0 bases and J by 3 bases, with 15 bases between them. Germline V gene lookup returns CDR1 SNHLY and CDR2 FYNNEI. This CDR3 is 16 amino acids long.

V and J are TRBV10-1 and TRBJ1-5, with 7 bases fitting TRBD1. Germline CDR1 WNHNN, CDR2 SYGVQD (reference sequence). The CDR3 sequence is 17 residues long. V was pared by 0 bases and J by 5 bases, with 10 bases of the junction left unmatched. CDR3 loop: CASSESARGRFHQPQHF. Here the CDR3 DNA reads TGCGCCAGCAGTGAGTCTGCTAGGGGGCGTTTTCATCAGCCCCAGCATTTT.

V is TRBV9 and J is TRBJ2-3; D not resolved. The V and J ends lost 0 bases and 3 bases respectively, with 8 bases between them. Germline loops: CDR1 SGDLS, CDR2 YYNGEE. This CDR3 comprises 14 residues. For the CDR3, the DNA is TGTGCCAGCAGCGTAGGGGCGACGACAGATACGCAGTATTTT. It codes for CASSVGATTDTQYF.

This clone was detected a few times. The chain carries TRBV7-9 and TRBJ1-6, with 9 bases matching TRBD1. J lost 7 bases, V lost 2 bases, and 3 bases had no gene match. Germline lookup yields CDR1 SEHNR and CDR2 FQNEAQ (reference sequence). This CDR3 spans 15 amino acids. The CDR3 DNA reads as TGTGCCAGCAGCTTATCGGGACAGGGAAATTCACCCCTCCACTTT. Protein: CASSLSGQGNSPLHF.

The gene calls are TRBV6-5 and TRBJ2-7; D is unclear. Trimming took 4 bases from V and 2 from J, leaving 9 bases between them. Germline V lookup: CDR1 MNHEY, CDR2 SVGAGI. This CDR3 contains 13 residues. The CDR3 region is CASSWADTYEQYF. The CDR3 DNA follows: TGTGCCAGCAGTTGGGCAGATACCTACGAGCAGTACTTC.

This rearrangement joins TRBV5-1 to TRBJ1-2, with 10 bases aligning to TRBD1. CDR1 is SGHRS and CDR2 is YFSETQ in the germline V gene. The V and J ends lost 4 bases and 8 bases, in that order; junction bases with no gene match: 8. The CDR3 sequence is 14 residues long. CDR3 bases: TGCGCCAGCAGCGAGGGACAGGGGTCTATCGGCTACACCTTC. The encoded protein is CASSEGQGSIGYTF.

The CDR3 spells CASSLAGQGYTGELFF. The CDR3 DNA sequence: TGCGCCAGCAGCTTGGCAGGACAGGGGTACACCGGGGAGCTGTTTTTT. The rearrangement links TRBV5-1 to TRBJ2-2; 9 bases agree with TRBD1. This CDR3 spans 16 amino acids. Germline V gene lookup returns CDR1 SGHRS and CDR2 YFSETQ. With 0 bases clipped from V and 3 bases from J, the junction kept 3 bases outside the gene matches.

Worth noting for this clone: Other DNA sequences in this sample translate to the same CDR3. This sequence joins TRBV4-3 and TRBJ1-6, with TRBD1 identical over 10 bases. The V segment lost 0 bases and the J segment 4 bases; nucleotides outside the gene matches: 6. The CDR3 length is 18 residues. Germline V gene lookup returns CDR1 LGHNA and CDR2 YSLEER. DNA for the CDR3: TGCGCCAGCAGCCAAGATCCGGGACAGGGGAGATATAATTCACCCCTCCACTTT. This translates into CASSQDPGQGRYNSPLHF.

This clone came up once. The chain joins TRBV12-3 or TRBV12-4 to TRBJ2-1; D remains ambiguous. With 6 bases removed from V and 5 bases from J, the gap between germline ends came to 8 bases. The CDR3 loop spans 12 amino acids. CDR3 DNA sequence: TGTGCCAGCAGAAACAGAGACAATGAGCAGTTCTTC. As protein: CASRNRDNEQFF.

In this sample, this clone turned up once. This sequence joins TRBV6-2 or TRBV6-3 and TRBJ2-5; possibly TRBD1 for D (8 bases). This CDR3 spans 15 amino acids. The germline CDR1 and CDR2 sequences are MNHEY and SVGEGT. V lost 5 bases and J lost 4, with 17 bases in between. CDR3 in amino acids: CASSPDRGGSETQYF. Here the CDR3 DNA reads TGTGCCAGCAGTCCAGACAGGGGAGGGTCAGAGACCCAGTACTTC.

The sample holds one count of this clone. The chain is built from TRBV6-2 or TRBV6-3 and TRBJ1-1, with TRBD1 as a possible D gene (6 bases). The CDR3 has 17 residues. Trimming removed 5 bases from V and 4 bases from J, with 23 bases in between. CDR1 is MNHEY and CDR2 is SVGEGT in the germline V gene. The CDR3 DNA is TGTGCCAGCAGTATGAAACAGGGAGTCCCACCAGGCACTGAAGCTTTCTTT. It yields the protein CASSMKQGVPPGTEAFF.

This rearrangement joins TRBV6-2 or TRBV6-3 to TRBJ1-1; 9 nucleotides agree with TRBD1. The CDR3 contains 17 residues. Germline V CDR1 and CDR2: MNHEY, SVGEGT. V dropped 0 bases and J dropped 5; count of bases not matched to a gene: 10. As DNA, the CDR3 is TGTGCCAGCAGTTACTCGGTCGGGACAGGGCAGGGAACTGAAGCTTTCTTT. It encodes CASSYSVGTGQGTEAFF.

J is TRBJ2-7 and V is TRBV4-2; D possibly corresponds to TRBD2 (6 bases). Trimming removed 2 bases at V and 2 bases at J, with 10 bases between. Germline lookup yields CDR1 LGHNA and CDR2 YNFKEQ. CDR3 length: 14 residues. The CDR3 sequence is CASSQRSGPYEQYF. As DNA, the CDR3 is TGTGCCAGCAGCCAACGGAGCGGGCCCTACGAGCAGTACTTC.

The rearrangement links TRBV20-1 to TRBJ1-1; D uncertain. CDR1 DFQATT and CDR2 SNEGSKA come from the germline V gene (reference sequence). V was trimmed by 3 bases and J by 1 base, leaving 6 bases between them. The length of the CDR3 is 12 residues. This chain's CDR3 is CSASNKNTEAFF. DNA of the CDR3: TGCAGTGCTAGTAACAAGAACACTGAAGCTTTCTTT.

The chain combines TRBV28 with TRBJ2-7; 8 positions agree with TRBD1. Germline V gene data show CDR1 as MDHEN and CDR2 as SYDVKM. The length of the CDR3 is 20 residues. The junction had 23 bases not matched to a gene; V was cut back by 5 bases and J by 2 bases. In DNA form, the CDR3 reads TGTGCCAGCAGTGCGTCCAACTTCGGGACAGGCCAAATGGGGGCCTACGAGCAGTACTTC. Translating gives CASSASNFGTGQMGAYEQYF. Supplemented by reference TRBV28 and TRBJ2-7, the full variable domain reads DVKVTQSSRYLVKRTGEKVFLECVQDMDHENMFWYRQDPGLGLRLIYFSYDVKMKEKGDIPEGYSVSREKKERFSLILESASTNQTSMYLCASSASNFGTGQMGAYEQYFGPGTRLTVT.

V is TRBV19 and J is TRBJ1-1; 9 bases are shared with TRBD1. Losses at the gene ends were 5 bases for V and 5 bases for J; bases not matched to a gene: 3. Germline V gene lookup returns CDR1 LNHDA and CDR2 SQIVND (reference sequence). The CDR3 sequence is 13 residues long. This CDR3 reads CASSWTGETEAFF. CDR3 in DNA: TGTGCCAGTAGTTGGACAGGGGAAACTGAAGCTTTCTTT. The complete variable domain, with remaining parts taken from reference TRBV19 and TRBJ1-1, reads DGGITQSPKYLFRKEGQNVTLSCEQNLNHDAMYWYRQDPGQGLRLIYYSQIVNDFQKGDIAEGYSVSREKKESFPLTVTSAQKNPTAFYLCASSWTGETEAFFGQGTRLTVV.

The chain uses TRBV2 and TRBJ2-2; 7 bases are a match to TRBD1. The CDR3 runs to 17 residues. The V and J ends lost 6 bases and 5 bases, in that order; junction bases with no gene match: 15. Germline CDR1 is SNHLY and CDR2 is FYNNEI. The CDR3 bases are TGTGCCAGCAGCGGCCGCAAGACAGGGTCATCTACCGGGGAGCTGTTTTTT. Its protein product is CASSGRKTGSSTGELFF.

This chain uses TRBV4-3 with TRBJ2-1, with TRBD1 as a possible D gene (6 bases). The germline gives CDR1 LGHNA, CDR2 YSLEER. V was clipped by 4 bases and J by 0 bases, with 16 bases between them. This CDR3 has 17 residues. CDR3 nucleotide sequence: TGCGCCAGCAGCCCCTCTCCACAGGGTAACTCCTACAATGAGCAGTTCTTC. The encoded protein is CASSPSPQGNSYNEQFF.